Shown below are 32 T cell receptor beta chains from a single sample sequenced in a study of blood T cell repertoires in COVID-19. TCRdb's copy holds only in-frame clones and misses some; the assay was immunoSEQ multiplex PCR. The profile shows more than 200,000 clones, approximately 91% of them singletons. Material: peripheral blood. The receptor source for this set is a human donor in a cohort sampled during active COVID-19.

The chain employs TRBV6-5 and TRBJ2-7; 13 bases are a match to TRBD2. From germline, CDR1 is MNHEY and CDR2 SVGAGI. This CDR3 region has 16 residues. V was clipped by 4 bases and J by 4 bases; unmatched bases: 7. In DNA, the CDR3 is TGTGCCAGCAGTTCGGGACTAGCGGGACTCTTGTACGAGCAGTACTTC. Protein product: CASSSGLAGLLYEQYF.

The chain uses TRBV7-9 and TRBJ1-2, with no clear D. V was shortened by 5 bases and J by 4 bases, with 11 bases between the two germline ends. CDR3 length: 13 residues. The germline V gene has CDR1 SEHNR and CDR2 FQNEAQ (reference sequence). The CDR3 sequence is CASSTPAGYGYTF. In DNA form, the CDR3 reads TGTGCCAGCAGCACCCCGGCGGGCTATGGCTACACCTTC.

This chain links TRBV27 with TRBJ2-7, with D perhaps TRBD1 (5 bases). Germline V lookup: CDR1 MNHEY, CDR2 SMNVEV (reference sequence). The CDR3 runs 14 residues. V lost 4 bases and J 0 bases, leaving 10 bases between the germline ends. CDR3 sequence reads: CASSSTAGSYEQYF. DNA of the CDR3: TGTGCCAGCAGTTCGACAGCCGGCTCCTACGAGCAGTACTTC.

The gene calls are TRBV6-2 or TRBV6-3 and TRBJ1-2; 8 bases are a match to TRBD1. This CDR3 is 16 amino acids long. With V trimmed by 2 bases and J by 2 bases, 7 bases remained unmatched. Germline-derived CDR1 and CDR2 are MNHEY and SVGEGT. CDR3 bases: TGTGCCAGCAGTTACGGACAGGGAATCCACAACTATGGCTACACCTTC. It specifies CASSYGQGIHNYGYTF.

The chain uses TRBV19 and TRBJ1-1; 8 bases match TRBD1. V lost 3 bases, J lost 3 bases, and 0 bases stayed unmatched. CDR1 and CDR2 from the germline V gene are LNHDA and SQIVND (reference sequence). The CDR3 is made up of 13 amino acids. The CDR3 nucleotides are TGTGCCAGTAGTATGGACAGGGACACTGAAGCTTTCTTT. It encodes CASSMDRDTEAFF.

This clone has just one count. The rearrangement joins TRBV2 to TRBJ2-7, with D tentatively TRBD1 (6 bases). Germline V gene sequence: CDR1 SNHLY, CDR2 FYNNEI. The CDR3 contains 16 residues. Trimming took 2 bases from V and 5 from J, leaving 19 bases between them. The CDR3 is CASSETVRGGRDEQYF. The DNA of the CDR3 is TGTGCCAGCAGTGAAACGGTGAGAGGGGGTAGGGACGAGCAGTACTTC.

This chain connects TRBV7-2 to TRBJ2-7; the D gene is possibly TRBD2 (7 bases). The germline CDR1 and CDR2 sequences are SGHTA and FQGNSA. The CDR3 spans 16 residues. Trimming stripped 4 bases from V and 0 bases from J, with 16 bases between. The CDR3 nucleotides are TGTGCCAGCAGCTCTCTGGGGGGGGGCCCCTCCTACGAGCAGTACTTC. It codes for CASSSLGGGPSYEQYF.

The V and J genes are TRBV6-2 or TRBV6-3 and TRBJ2-5, with D perhaps TRBD2 (6 bases). CDR1 MNHEY and CDR2 SVGEGT come from the germline V gene. V lost 5 bases to trimming and J lost 3 bases, with 16 bases between them. The CDR3 runs to 15 residues. The CDR3, as DNA: TGTGCCAGCAGTCTCTCCTTGTGGGGGGAAGAGACCCAGTACTTC. It encodes CASSLSLWGEETQYF.

The chain employs TRBV5-1 and TRBJ2-5, with D maybe TRBD1 (6 bases). Germline CDR1 is SGHRS and CDR2 is YFSETQ. This CDR3 is 13 amino acids long. V lost 6 bases to trimming and J lost 3 bases, with 12 bases between them. CDR3 bases: TGCGCCAGCAATTTGCCAGGGGAAGAGACCCAGTACTTC. Translated: CASNLPGEETQYF.

In its sample, this clone was seen once. The gene calls are TRBV12-3 or TRBV12-4 and TRBJ2-7; 10 bases are a match to TRBD2. The CDR3 is 13 amino acids. The V and J ends lost 7 bases and 3 bases, in that order; junction bases with no gene match: 3. CDR3 sequence reads: CASKTSGDYEQYF. CDR3 bases: TGTGCCAGCAAAACTAGCGGGGACTACGAGCAGTACTTC.

The chain has TRBV18 and TRBJ2-1, with 7 bases lining up with TRBD1. This CDR3 region has 14 residues. The germline V gene has CDR1 KGHSH and CDR2 LQKENI. Trimming cost V 3 bases and J 9 bases; bases outside gene matches: 8. The CDR3: CASSPPLQGTEQFF. The CDR3 region has the DNA TGTGCCAGCTCACCCCCCCTACAGGGGACTGAGCAGTTCTTC.

The chain links TRBV11-2 to TRBJ1-4; 7 positions match TRBD1. The CDR3 extends over 15 amino acids. J gave up 0 bases and V 5 bases, and 3 bases lay outside the gene matches. The germline V gene encodes CDR1 SGHAT and CDR2 FQNNGV. CDR3 loop: CASSAGTATNEKLFF. The CDR3 nucleotides are TGTGCCAGCAGCGCCGGGACAGCAACTAATGAAAAACTGTTTTTT.

CDR3 loop: CASSETGRNGNTIYF. CDR3 in DNA: TGTGCCAGCAGTGAAACAGGGCGGAACGGAAACACCATATATTTT. This chain uses TRBV2 with TRBJ1-3; D might be TRBD1 (6 bases). This CDR3 spans 15 amino acids. Trimming shortened V by 2 bases and J by 4 bases, and 12 bases separated the two germline ends. CDR1 SNHLY and CDR2 FYNNEI come from the germline V gene. Full variable domain (remainder filled in from reference TRBV2 and TRBJ1-3): EPEVTQTPSHQVTQMGQEVILRCVPISNHLYFYWYRQILGQKVEFLVSFYNNEISEKSEIFDDQFSVERPDGSNFTLKIRSTKLEDSAMYFCASSETGRNGNTIYFGEGSWLTVV.

V usage is TRBV9 and J usage is TRBJ2-7; maybe TRBD1 (5 bases). Per the germline V gene, CDR1 is SGDLS and CDR2 is YYNGEE. V lost 2 bases to trimming and J lost 1 base, with 13 bases between them. The CDR3 covers 15 residues. CDR3 bases: TGTGCCAGCAGCGTTTCTACCCAGGGATCCTACGAGCAGTACTTC. Its protein is CASSVSTQGSYEQYF.

The chain links TRBV24-1 to TRBJ2-1, with TRBD2 matching 11 bases. This CDR3 contains 18 residues. V shed 1 base and J 4 bases; nucleotides not matched to a gene: 8. Per germline, CDR1 KGHDR and CDR2 SFDVKD. The CDR3 sequence is CATSDLVSGRAGYNEQFF. The CDR3, as DNA: TGTGCCACCAGTGATTTAGTTAGCGGGAGGGCCGGTTACAATGAGCAGTTCTTC.

In its sample, this clone was seen a few times. The chain carries TRBV30 and TRBJ2-7; a weak D match, TRBD2 (5 bases). Germline V gene data show CDR1 as GTSNPN and CDR2 as SVGIG (reference sequence). Trimming removed 0 bases at V and 6 bases at J, with 18 bases between. The CDR3 has 15 residues. The CDR3 spells CAWSVPRVGPIEQYF. The CDR3 nucleotides are TGTGCCTGGAGTGTACCGAGGGTAGGACCGATCGAGCAGTACTTC.

The chain couples TRBV7-9 to TRBJ1-2, with 7 bases matching TRBD1. V lost 1 base to trimming and J lost 7 bases; unmatched junction nucleotides: 12. Germline lookup yields CDR1 SEHNR and CDR2 FQNEAQ (reference sequence). The CDR3 length is 16 residues. CDR3: CASSLGFGQGVAGYTF. DNA of the CDR3: TGTGCCAGCAGCTTAGGGTTCGGGCAGGGGGTCGCTGGCTACACCTTC.

This clone has only one observation. The chain joins TRBV27 to TRBJ1-1; D gene ambiguous. There are 13 residues in the CDR3. The V end was cut by 5 bases, the J end by 0 bases, with 7 bases between. The germline V gene encodes CDR1 MNHEY and CDR2 SMNVEV (reference sequence). The CDR3 here is CASSPGLNTEAFF. The CDR3 DNA reads as TGTGCCAGCAGTCCCGGTTTGAACACTGAAGCTTTCTTT.

This rearrangement joins TRBV6-5 to TRBJ1-4; 9 bases align to TRBD1. V was pared by 5 bases and J by 5 bases, with 6 bases of the junction left unmatched. Germline lookup yields CDR1 MNHEY and CDR2 SVGAGI. The CDR3 is 15 residues long. The CDR3 protein is CASSNTGGANEKLFF. The CDR3 DNA sequence: TGTGCCAGCAGTAATACAGGGGGCGCCAATGAAAAACTGTTTTTT.

The chain employs TRBV7-6 and TRBJ2-3; 9 nucleotides align to TRBD2. The junction had 6 bases not matched to a gene; V was cut back by 4 bases and J by 4 bases. Germline V gene sequence: CDR1 SGHVS, CDR2 FNYEAQ. The CDR3 sequence is 15 residues long. CDR3 sequence: CASSSGGTSPDTQYF. CDR3 sequence (DNA): TGTGCCAGCAGCTCGGGCGGGACTAGCCCAGATACGCAGTATTTT.

This chain joins TRBV5-1 and TRBJ1-1; tentative D call: TRBD1 (6 bases). Trimming took 3 bases from V and 5 from J, leaving 17 bases between them. The CDR3 is 15 residues long. Germline CDR1 reads SGHRS; CDR2 reads YFSETQ. The CDR3 DNA sequence: TGCGCCAGCAGCTCCAAGTCAGGGGCGCAGACTGAAGCTTTCTTT. Translation: CASSSKSGAQTEAFF.

V is TRBV6-2 or TRBV6-3 and J is TRBJ1-1, with TRBD1 matching 9 bases. V gave up 4 bases and J gave up 0 bases; unmatched junction bases: 15. From germline, CDR1 is MNHEY and CDR2 SVGEGT. The length of the CDR3 is 19 residues. CDR3 amino acids: CASSFTPRDRESLNTEAFF. The CDR3 DNA reads TGTGCCAGCAGTTTCACCCCGAGGGACAGGGAATCCTTGAACACTGAAGCTTTCTTT.

V and J are TRBV30 and TRBJ1-5; the match to TRBD1 covers 7 bases. The ends lost 1 base at V and 1 base at J; junction bases unmatched: 13. This CDR3 region has 18 residues. CDR1 and CDR2 from the germline V gene are GTSNPN and SVGIG (reference sequence). The CDR3 spells CAWSADRVPRGSNQPQHF. The CDR3 DNA follows: TGTGCCTGGAGTGCCGACAGGGTCCCCAGGGGGAGCAATCAGCCCCAGCATTTT.

The J gene is TRBJ1-1, the V gene TRBV5-4; the D gene is possibly TRBD1 (6 bases). Trimming cost V 1 base and J 2 bases, with 12 bases left between them. Per germline, CDR1 SGHNT and CDR2 YYREEE (reference sequence). The CDR3 runs to 15 residues. The chain's CDR3 is CASSLMGGRNTEAFF. CDR3 nucleotide sequence: TGTGCCAGCAGCTTGATGGGGGGGCGCAACACTGAAGCTTTCTTT. Full variable domain (missing parts from reference TRBV5-4 and TRBJ1-1): ETGVTQSPTHLIKTRGQQVTLRCSSQSGHNTVSWYQQALGQGPQFIFQYYREEENGRGNFPPRFSGLQFPNYSSELNVNALELDDSALYLCASSLMGGRNTEAFFGQGTRLTVV.

The rearrangement uses TRBV7-2 and TRBJ2-7; no clear D gene. CDR3 length: 14 amino acids. V lost 2 bases, J lost 3 bases, and 11 bases lay in between. CDR1 is SGHTA and CDR2 is FQGNSA in the germline V gene. DNA of the CDR3: TGTGCCAGCAGCTTACAGCCGGGTAACTACGAGCAGTACTTC. Translation: CASSLQPGNYEQYF.

This sequence joins TRBV6-2 or TRBV6-3 and TRBJ2-7; 13 bases line up with TRBD2. V was pared by 6 bases and J by 4 bases, with 12 bases of the junction left unmatched. The CDR3 totals 17 residues. The germline V gene has CDR1 MNHEY and CDR2 SVGEGT. The CDR3 coding sequence is TGTGCCAGCAGACCTACTAGCGGGAGGGTCGCAAGGTACGAGCAGTACTTC. This encodes CASRPTSGRVARYEQYF.

The J gene is TRBJ2-2, the V gene TRBV12-5; D perhaps matches TRBD2 (6 bases). The CDR3 runs to 17 residues. The germline V and J ends were trimmed by 0 bases and 5 bases, with 16 bases remaining between them. The germline gives CDR1 LGHNT, CDR2 FRNRAP. In DNA, the CDR3 is TGTGCTAGTGGTTTGGTAGGCTTGGCGGGGCGGACCGGGGAGCTGTTTTTT. Translating gives CASGLVGLAGRTGELFF.

This rearrangement joins TRBV7-2 to TRBJ2-3, with 10 positions matching TRBD1. Germline V gene sequence: CDR1 SGHTA, CDR2 FQGNSA. Trimming at V came to 5 bases and at J to 3 bases, leaving 5 bases not matched to a gene. The CDR3 is 15 residues long. The CDR3 DNA follows: TGTGCCAGCAGCGCCGACAGGGGGCTAACAGATACGCAGTATTTT. Its translation: CASSADRGLTDTQYF. Full variable domain (missing parts from reference TRBV7-2 and TRBJ2-3): GAGVSQSPSNKVTEKGKDVELRCDPISGHTALYWYRQSLGQGLEFLIYFQGNSAPDKSGLPSDRFSAERTGGSVSTLTIQRTQQEDSAVYLCASSADRGLTDTQYFGPGTRLTVL.

The rearrangement uses TRBV4-2 and TRBJ2-3, with 12 bases identical to TRBD2. From germline, CDR1 is LGHNA and CDR2 YNFKEQ. The CDR3 sequence is 16 residues long. The junction had 3 bases not matched to a gene; V was cut back by 5 bases and J by 0 bases. The CDR3 DNA sequence: TGTGCCAGCAGCAGGACTAGCGGGGCCAGCACAGATACGCAGTATTTT. Translating gives CASSRTSGASTDTQYF.

V usage is TRBV30 and J usage is TRBJ2-3; D perhaps matches TRBD1 (5 bases). CDR1 GTSNPN and CDR2 SVGIG come from the germline V gene (reference sequence). The CDR3 length is 17 residues. The V end lost 1 base, the J end lost 3 bases, and 20 bases lay between the germline ends. The CDR3 region has the DNA TGTGCCTGGAGTGGGGGCAGGCCCCTTGGTAGTACAGATACGCAGTATTTT. It yields the protein CAWSGGRPLGSTDTQYF. Full variable domain (missing parts from reference TRBV30 and TRBJ2-3): SQTIHQWPATLVQPVGSPLSLECTVEGTSNPNLYWYRQAAGRGLQLLFYSVGIGQISSEVPQNLSASRPQDRQFILSSKKLLLSDSGFYLCAWSGGRPLGSTDTQYFGPGTRLTVL.

V usage is TRBV30 and J usage is TRBJ2-5; TRBD2 matches at 14 bases. V lost 3 bases, J lost 4 bases, and 13 bases stayed unmatched. The CDR3 totals 18 residues. Germline loops: CDR1 GTSNPN, CDR2 SVGIG (reference sequence). The CDR3 DNA follows: TGTGCCTGGAGGAAGACTCAAGGACTAGCGGGAGGTAGAGAGACCCAGTACTTC. Its translation: CAWRKTQGLAGGRETQYF.

CDR3: CASSSAGWSEAFF. The CDR3 nucleotides read TGTGCCAGCAGCTCAGCAGGATGGAGTGAAGCTTTCTTT. The V call is TRBV7-9, the J call TRBJ1-1; no reliable D call. V lost 4 bases and J lost 7, with 13 bases in between. This CDR3 comprises 13 residues. Looked up from germline, CDR1 is SEHNR and CDR2 is FQNEAQ (reference sequence). Full variable domain (outside the CDR3, taken from reference TRBV7-9 and TRBJ1-1): DTGVSQNPRHKITKRGQNVTFRCDPISEHNRLYWYRQTLGQGPEFLTYFQNEAQLEKSRLLSDRFSAERPKGSFSTLEIQRTEQGDSAMYLCASSSAGWSEAFFGQGTRLTVV.